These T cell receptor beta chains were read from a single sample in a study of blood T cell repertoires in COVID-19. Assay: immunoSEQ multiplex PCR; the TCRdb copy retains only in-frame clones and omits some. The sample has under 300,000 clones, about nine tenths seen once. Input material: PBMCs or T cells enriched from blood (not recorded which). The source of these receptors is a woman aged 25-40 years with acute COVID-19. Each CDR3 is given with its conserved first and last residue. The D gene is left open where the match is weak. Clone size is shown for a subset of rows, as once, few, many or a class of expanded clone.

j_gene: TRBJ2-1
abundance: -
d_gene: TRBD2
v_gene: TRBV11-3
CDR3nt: TGTGCCAGCAGCTACACTAGCGGAAACAATGAGCAGTTCTTC
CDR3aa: CASSYTSGNNEQFF

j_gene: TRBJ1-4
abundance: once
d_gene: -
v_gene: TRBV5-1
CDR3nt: TGCGCCAGCAGCTTGTTAGGGGGAACTAATGAAAAACTGTTTTTT
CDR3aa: CASSLLGGTNEKLFF

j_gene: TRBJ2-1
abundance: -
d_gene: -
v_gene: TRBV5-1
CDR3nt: TGCGCCAGCAGCTTGACGGGATCCTACAATGAGCAGTTCTTC
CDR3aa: CASSLTGSYNEQFF

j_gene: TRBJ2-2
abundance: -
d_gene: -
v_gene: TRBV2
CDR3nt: TGTGCCAGCAGTGGACCGGGGGCCGGGGAGCTGTTTTTT
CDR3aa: CASSGPGAGELFF

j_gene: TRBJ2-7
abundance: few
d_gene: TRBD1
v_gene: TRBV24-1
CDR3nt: TGTGCCACCAGTGACCTGGGACAGGGTGACGAGCAGTACTTC
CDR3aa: CATSDLGQGDEQYF

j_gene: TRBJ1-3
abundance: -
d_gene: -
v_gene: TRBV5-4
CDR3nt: TGTGCCAGCAGCTCCGTCCCTGGAAACACCATATATTTT
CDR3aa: CASSSVPGNTIYF

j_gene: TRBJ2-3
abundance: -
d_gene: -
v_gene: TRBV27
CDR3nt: TGTGCCAGCAGTCAGCGGGCTAGTTTATATCCAGATACGCAGTATTTT
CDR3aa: CASSQRASLYPDTQYF

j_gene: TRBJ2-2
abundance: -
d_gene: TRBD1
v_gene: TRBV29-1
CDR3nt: TGCAGCGTTGAAGACGTCCGGAGGTCCAGGGGGCCCGGGGAGCTGTTTTTT
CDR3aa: CSVEDVRRSRGPGELFF

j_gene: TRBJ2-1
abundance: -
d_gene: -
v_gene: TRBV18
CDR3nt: TGTGCCAGCTCACCCACCCCAGGGGGGCGGTACAATGAGCAGTTCTTC
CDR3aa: CASSPTPGGRYNEQFF

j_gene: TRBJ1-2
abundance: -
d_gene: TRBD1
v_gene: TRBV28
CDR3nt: TGTGCCAGTGCGGGGACAGGGGGAACCTATGGCTACACCTTC
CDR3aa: CASAGTGGTYGYTF

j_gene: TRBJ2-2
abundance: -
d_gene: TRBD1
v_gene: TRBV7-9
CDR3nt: TGTGCCAGCAGCCTTTACGCCGGGACAGGGAAAAACACCGGGGAGCTGTTTTTT
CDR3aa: CASSLYAGTGKNTGELFF

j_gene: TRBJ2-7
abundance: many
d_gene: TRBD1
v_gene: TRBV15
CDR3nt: TGTGCCACCAGCCAAGACAGGGGCGGATCCTACGAGCAGTACTTC
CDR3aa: CATSQDRGGSYEQYF

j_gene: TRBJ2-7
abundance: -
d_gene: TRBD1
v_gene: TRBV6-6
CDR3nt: TGTGCCAGCATGGAGACAGGGTCTCTCCACGAGCAGTACTTC
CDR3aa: CASMETGSLHEQYF

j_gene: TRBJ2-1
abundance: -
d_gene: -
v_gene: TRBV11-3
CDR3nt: TGTGCCAGCAGCTTAGGAAGTGAAGGGGGACCCAATGAGCAGTTCTTC
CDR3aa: CASSLGSEGGPNEQFF

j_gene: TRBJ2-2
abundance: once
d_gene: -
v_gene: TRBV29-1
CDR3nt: TGCAGCGTTGAAGAAGCACCGACCGGGGAGCTGTTTTTT
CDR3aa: CSVEEAPTGELFF

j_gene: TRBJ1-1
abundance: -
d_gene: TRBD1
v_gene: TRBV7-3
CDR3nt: TGTGCCAGCAGCCCCAGGGGGCGGATTACTGAAGCTTTCTTT
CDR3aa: CASSPRGRITEAFF

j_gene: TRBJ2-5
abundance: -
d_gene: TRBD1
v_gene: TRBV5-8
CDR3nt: TGTGCCAGCAGCCCGGGACAGGGTTTTGAAGAGACCCAGTACTTC
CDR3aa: CASSPGQGFEETQYF

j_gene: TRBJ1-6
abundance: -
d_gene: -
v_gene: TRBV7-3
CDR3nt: TGTGCCAGCAGCTTTCAGGGGACTAGGGATTCACCCCTCCACTTT
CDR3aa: CASSFQGTRDSPLHF

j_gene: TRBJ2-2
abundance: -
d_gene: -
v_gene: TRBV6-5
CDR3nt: TGTGCCAGCAGTTACTCGTTAGCCGGGGAGCTGTTTTTT
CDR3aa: CASSYSLAGELFF

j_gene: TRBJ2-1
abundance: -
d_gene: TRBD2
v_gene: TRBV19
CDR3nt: TGTGCCAGTAGTGCGACGGGAGGGAACAGGAATGAGCAGTTCTTC
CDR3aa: CASSATGGNRNEQFF

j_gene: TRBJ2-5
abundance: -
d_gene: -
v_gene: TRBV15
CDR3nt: TGTGCCACCAGCAGAGAGGTCAGGGGACCTTACGAGACCCAGTACTTC
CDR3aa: CATSREVRGPYETQYF

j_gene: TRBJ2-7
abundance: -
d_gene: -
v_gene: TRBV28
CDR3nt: TGTGCCAGCAGTTTAAGAAGACAGACCTACGAGCAGTACTTC
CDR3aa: CASSLRRQTYEQYF

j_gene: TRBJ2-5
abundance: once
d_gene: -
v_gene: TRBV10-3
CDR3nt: TGTGCCATCAGTGACTCGGGACAACAAGAGACCCAGTACTTC
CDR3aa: CAISDSGQQETQYF

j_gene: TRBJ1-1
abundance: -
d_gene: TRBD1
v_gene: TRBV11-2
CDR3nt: TGTGCCAGCAGCTTAGCAGGGGGCAAGGCTGAAGCTTTCTTT
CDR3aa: CASSLAGGKAEAFF

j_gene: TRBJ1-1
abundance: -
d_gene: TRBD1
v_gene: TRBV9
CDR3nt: TGTGCCAGCAGCGCACCACAGGGGGCCAACACTGAAGCTTTCTTT
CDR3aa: CASSAPQGANTEAFF

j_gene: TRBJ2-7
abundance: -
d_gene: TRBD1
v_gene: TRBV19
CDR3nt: TGTGCCAAACAAGACAGGGGCGGTCACGAGCAGTACTTC
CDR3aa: CAKQDRGGHEQYF

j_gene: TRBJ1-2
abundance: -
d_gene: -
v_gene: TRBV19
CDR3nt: TGTGCCAGTAGGACATCGGGACACGGCATGCGTGGCTACACCTTC
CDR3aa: CASRTSGHGMRGYTF

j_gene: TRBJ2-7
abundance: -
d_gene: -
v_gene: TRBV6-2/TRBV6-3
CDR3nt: TGTGCCAGCAGTCTAAACGACAGGCCCGAGCAGTACTTC
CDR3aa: CASSLNDRPEQYF

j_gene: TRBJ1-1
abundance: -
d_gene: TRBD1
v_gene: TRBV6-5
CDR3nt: TGTGCCAGCAGCCCCGGACAGGGGTACACTGAAGCTTTCTTT
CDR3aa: CASSPGQGYTEAFF

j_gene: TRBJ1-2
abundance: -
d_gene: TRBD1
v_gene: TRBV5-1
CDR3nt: TGCGCCAGCAGCTTCCGGGACAGGGGTGACTATGGCTACACCTTC
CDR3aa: CASSFRDRGDYGYTF

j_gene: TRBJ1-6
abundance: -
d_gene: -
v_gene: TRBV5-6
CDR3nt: TGTGCCAGCAGTCGATCCCTGGGAGTCTATAATTCACCCCTCCACTTT
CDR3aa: CASSRSLGVYNSPLHF

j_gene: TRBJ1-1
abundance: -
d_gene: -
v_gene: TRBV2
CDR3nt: TGTGCCAGCAATCCCAGGGGTTTGAACACTGAAGCTTTCTTT
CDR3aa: CASNPRGLNTEAFF

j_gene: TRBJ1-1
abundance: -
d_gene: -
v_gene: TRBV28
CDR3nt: TGTGCCAGCAGGCGACGTTCGGGGAACACTGAAGCTTTCTTT
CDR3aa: CASRRRSGNTEAFF

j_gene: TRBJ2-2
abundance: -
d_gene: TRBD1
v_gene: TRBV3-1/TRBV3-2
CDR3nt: TGTGCCAGCGGACAAAGACAGGGGCTTCCATACACCGGGGAGCTGTTTTTT
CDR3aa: CASGQRQGLPYTGELFF

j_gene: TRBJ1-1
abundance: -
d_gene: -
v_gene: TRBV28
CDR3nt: TGTGCCAGCAGTGTCCCACAGGTGAACACTGAAGCTTTCTTT
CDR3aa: CASSVPQVNTEAFF

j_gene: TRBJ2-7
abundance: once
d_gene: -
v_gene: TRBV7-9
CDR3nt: TGTGCCAGCAGGCCACCGGGTCACGGTTACGAGCAGTACTTC
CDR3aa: CASRPPGHGYEQYF

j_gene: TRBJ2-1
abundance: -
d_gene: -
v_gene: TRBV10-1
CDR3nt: TGCGCCAGCAGCGAATCCGGGACTCCCTATGAGCAGTTCTTC
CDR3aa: CASSESGTPYEQFF

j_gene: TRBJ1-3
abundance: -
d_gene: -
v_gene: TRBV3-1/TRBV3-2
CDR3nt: TGTGCCAGCAGCCAAGGTATCGACAGTCGGAGAAACACCATATATTTT
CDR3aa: CASSQGIDSRRNTIYF

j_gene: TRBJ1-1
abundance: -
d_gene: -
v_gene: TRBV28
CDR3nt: TGTGCCAGCAGTCCCATCAGGGCTTCGGACACTGAAGCTTTCTTT
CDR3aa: CASSPIRASDTEAFF

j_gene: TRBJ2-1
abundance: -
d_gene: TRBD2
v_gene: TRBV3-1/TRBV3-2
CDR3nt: TGTGCCAGCAGCTCGGGACTAGCGGGATTCAATGAGCAGTTCTTC
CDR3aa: CASSSGLAGFNEQFF

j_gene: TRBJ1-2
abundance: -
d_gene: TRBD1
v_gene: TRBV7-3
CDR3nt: TGTGCCAGCAGCTCTACAGGGGAAAGCGGTGGCTACACCTTC
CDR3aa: CASSSTGESGGYTF

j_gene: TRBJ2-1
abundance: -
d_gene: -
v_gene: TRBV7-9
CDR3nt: TGTGCCAGCAGCTTAGCGAGCGATGAGCAGTTCTTC
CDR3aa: CASSLASDEQFF

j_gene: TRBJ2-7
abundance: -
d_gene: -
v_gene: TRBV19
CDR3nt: TGTGCCAGTAGTATCCAGACGCAGGGAGGCTACGAGCAGTACTTC
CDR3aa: CASSIQTQGGYEQYF

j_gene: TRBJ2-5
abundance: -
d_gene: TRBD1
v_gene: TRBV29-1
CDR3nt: TGCAGCGTTGATACAGGGGGCCGGGAGACCCAGTACTTC
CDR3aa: CSVDTGGRETQYF

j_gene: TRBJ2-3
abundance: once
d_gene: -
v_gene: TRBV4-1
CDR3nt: TGCGCCAGCAGCCAAGAACCGGGATCTCCTAGCACAGATACGCAGTATTTT
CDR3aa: CASSQEPGSPSTDTQYF

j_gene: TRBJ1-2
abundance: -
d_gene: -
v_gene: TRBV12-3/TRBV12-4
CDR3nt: TGTGCCAGCAGTTTAGGAGTAGTGCGGGGCTACACCTTC
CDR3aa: CASSLGVVRGYTF

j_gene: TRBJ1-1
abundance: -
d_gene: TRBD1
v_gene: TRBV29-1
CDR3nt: TGCAGCGTGAACCGACAGGGATCGTTCCCTGAAGCTTTCTTT
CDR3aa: CSVNRQGSFPEAFF

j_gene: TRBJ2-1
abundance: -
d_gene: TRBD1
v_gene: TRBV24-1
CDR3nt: TGTGCCACCAGTGATGCGGCCCCCGGACAGGTATTCTTC
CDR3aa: CATSDAAPGQVFF

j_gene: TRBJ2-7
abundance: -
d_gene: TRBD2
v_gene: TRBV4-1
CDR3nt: TGCGCCAGCAGCCAAGATGGCCTGTCTAGCGGGAGCTATTACGAGCAGTACTTC
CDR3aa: CASSQDGLSSGSYYEQYF

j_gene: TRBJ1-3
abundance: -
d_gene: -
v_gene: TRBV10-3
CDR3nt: TGTGCCATCCCTGGGGGGGACTCAGACTCTGGAAACACCATATATTTT
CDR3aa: CAIPGGDSDSGNTIYF